One and the same sample provided the 18 T cell receptor beta chains below, sequenced in a study of blood T cell repertoires in COVID-19. Method: immunoSEQ multiplex PCR; TCRdb's copy keeps in-frame clones and lacks some. The table records under 450,000 clones, 88% of them present only once. Input material: peripheral blood. These TCRs come from a woman between 50 and 59 years old with COVID-19, enrolled during active disease.

The chain couples TRBV11-3 to TRBJ2-7, with TRBD1 matching over 8 bases. This CDR3 contains 15 residues. The junction had 8 bases not matched to a gene; V was cut back by 2 bases and J by 5 bases. Germline CDR1 SGHNT, CDR2 YENEEA. CDR3 nucleotides: TGTGCCAGCAGCTTAAACAGGGGGATGGAGGACGAGCAGTACTTC. Translation: CASSLNRGMEDEQYF.

This chain uses TRBV5-4 with TRBJ2-1, with 7 bases matching TRBD1. Germline trimming cut 6 bases from V and 8 bases from J; bases unmatched to any gene: 8. CDR1 SGHNT and CDR2 YYREEE come from the germline V gene (reference sequence). The CDR3 has 13 amino acids. The CDR3 DNA sequence: TGTGCCAGCACCCAATACCAGGGGGATGAGCAGTTCTTC. It translates to CASTQYQGDEQFF. The variable domain in full, completed from reference TRBV5-4 and TRBJ2-1, reads ETGVTQSPTHLIKTRGQQVTLRCSSQSGHNTVSWYQQALGQGPQFIFQYYREEENGRGNFPPRFSGLQFPNYSSELNVNALELDDSALYLCASTQYQGDEQFFGPGTRLTVL.

The table lists this clone with a count of one. The chain uses TRBV19 and TRBJ2-1; D possibly corresponds to TRBD1 (6 bases). There are 14 residues in the CDR3. Germline-derived CDR1 and CDR2 are LNHDA and SQIVND (reference sequence). Trimming cost V 5 bases and J 6 bases, with 14 bases left between them. CDR3 sequence (DNA): TGTGCCAGTAGTCCTTGGACAGCCCTCAATGAGCAGTTCTTC. Its translation: CASSPWTALNEQFF.

This clone was recorded only once. This chain joins TRBV12-3 or TRBV12-4 and TRBJ1-2; D unclear. V lost 6 bases and J 8 bases, leaving 10 bases between the germline ends. This CDR3 contains 11 residues. The CDR3 DNA follows: TGTGCCAGCAGGGCAGCGTGGGGCTACACCTTC. Residues: CASRAAWGYTF.

V usage is TRBV29-1 and J usage is TRBJ1-4, with 8 nucleotides matching TRBD1. The CDR3 contains 16 residues. Trimming at V came to 5 bases and at J to 8 bases, leaving 16 bases not matched to a gene. Germline CDR1 reads SQVTM; CDR2 reads ANQGSEA. The CDR3 nucleotides are TGCAGCGTTCAGGACAGGGAATGGGGTAGTTGGGAAAAACTGTTTTTT. This codes for CSVQDREWGSWEKLFF.

The J gene is TRBJ1-5, the V gene TRBV18; possible D gene TRBD1, 5 bases. The V end was cut by 3 bases, the J end by 4 bases, with 13 bases between. The CDR3 sequence is 15 residues long. Germline values: CDR1 KGHSH, CDR2 LQKENI. The CDR3 protein is CASSPSRAGNQPQHF. The CDR3 region has the DNA TGTGCCAGCTCACCTAGTAGGGCAGGGAATCAGCCCCAGCATTTT.

This clone was picked up a small number of times. The chain joins TRBV5-4 to TRBJ2-1, with 9 bases fitting TRBD2. The germline CDR1 and CDR2 sequences are SGHNT and YYREEE (reference sequence). The ends lost 0 bases at V and 3 bases at J; junction bases unmatched: 1. The CDR3 sequence is 15 residues long. Here the CDR3 DNA reads TGTGCCAGCAGCTTGGATAGCGGGGGCTACAATGAGCAGTTCTTC. Translated: CASSLDSGGYNEQFF.

The chain uses TRBV5-1 and TRBJ2-1, with D maybe TRBD2 (7 bases). Germline V gives CDR1 SGHRS, CDR2 YFSETQ. V lost 0 bases to trimming and J lost 8 bases, with 24 bases between them. This CDR3 is built from 18 residues. DNA for the CDR3: TGCGCCAGCAGCTTGGGGGAAGACAGGTATGGAGGGAGGGATGAGCAGTTCTTC. It yields the protein CASSLGEDRYGGRDEQFF. Full variable domain (outside the CDR3, taken from reference TRBV5-1 and TRBJ2-1): KAGVTQTPRYLIKTRGQQVTLSCSPISGHRSVSWYQQTPGQGLQFLFEYFSETQRNKGNFPGRFSGRQFSNSRSEMNVSTLELGDSALYLCASSLGEDRYGGRDEQFFGPGTRLTVL.

This chain joins TRBV19 and TRBJ2-7; 9 bases match TRBD2. The length of the CDR3 is 18 residues. The V segment lost 3 bases and the J segment 0 bases; nucleotides outside the gene matches: 12. Germline values: CDR1 LNHDA, CDR2 SQIVND (reference sequence). The CDR3 protein is CASSIFPAGGATSYEQYF. In nucleotides, the CDR3 is TGTGCCAGTAGTATCTTTCCAGCGGGGGGCGCGACCTCCTACGAGCAGTACTTC.

The rearrangement joins TRBV7-9 to TRBJ2-7; D is possibly TRBD1 (5 bases). The CDR3 has 15 amino acids. Germline CDR1 SEHNR, CDR2 FQNEAQ (reference sequence). V lost 1 base to trimming and J lost 2 bases, with 12 bases between them. The CDR3, as DNA: TGTGCCAGCAGCTTAGGTGACAGCTTCACCTACGAGCAGTACTTC. As protein: CASSLGDSFTYEQYF.

This sequence joins TRBV6-5 and TRBJ1-5; 10 bases map to TRBD1. With 6 bases clipped from V and 7 bases from J, the junction kept 3 bases outside the gene matches. The CDR3 has 13 amino acids. Germline V gene lookup returns CDR1 MNHEY and CDR2 SVGAGI. Here the CDR3 reads CASSDRGQQPQHF. The CDR3 DNA reads TGTGCCAGCAGCGACAGGGGGCAACAGCCCCAGCATTTT.

The chain uses TRBV9 and TRBJ1-2; D perhaps matches TRBD1 (6 bases). Trimming removed 2 bases from V and 7 bases from J, with 12 bases in between. Germline values: CDR1 SGDLS, CDR2 YYNGEE. The CDR3 length is 13 residues. The CDR3, as DNA: TGTGCCAGCAGCGTCGAGGGGGGGTTTGGCTACACCTTC. This codes for CASSVEGGFGYTF.

The V and J genes are TRBV5-1 and TRBJ2-5; D may be TRBD2 (5 bases). V lost 2 bases and J 1 base, leaving 9 bases between the germline ends. This CDR3 is built from 14 residues. The germline CDR1 and CDR2 sequences are SGHRS and YFSETQ. The CDR3 protein is CASSFGGIQETQYF. CDR3 DNA: TGCGCCAGCAGCTTTGGAGGCATCCAAGAGACCCAGTACTTC.

The chain carries TRBV2 and TRBJ2-7, with a tentative D call TRBD2 (6 bases). The germline V gene has CDR1 SNHLY and CDR2 FYNNEI. The CDR3 totals 18 residues. The V gene lost 2 bases and the J gene lost 2 bases, with 22 bases spanning the gap. This chain's CDR3 is CASSESVRRGLKPYEQYF. The CDR3, as DNA: TGTGCCAGCAGTGAATCCGTTCGGCGGGGCCTCAAACCCTACGAGCAGTACTTC.

J is TRBJ1-5 and V is TRBV6-5, with D perhaps matching TRBD1 (6 bases). Per germline, CDR1 MNHEY and CDR2 SVGAGI. The CDR3 is 13 residues long. The V and J ends lost 6 bases and 6 bases respectively, with 12 bases between them. The CDR3 nucleotides read TGTGCCAGCAGGGACCACAGGGCTCAGCCCCAGCATTTT. Its protein is CASRDHRAQPQHF.

The chain carries TRBV27 and TRBJ1-6; weak D call: TRBD1 (5 bases). The CDR3 is 16 amino acids. The ends were cut back, 5 bases at V and 10 bases at J, with 21 bases in the middle. The V gene's germline CDR1 is MNHEY and CDR2 SMNVEV (reference sequence). Written as DNA, the CDR3 is TGTGCCAGCAGTCCCGCCTCCGTGGGGGGTTGGTCACCCCTCCACTTT. It codes for CASSPASVGGWSPLHF.

Note on this clone: This specimen includes other DNA sequences encoding the same CDR3. The J gene is TRBJ1-1, the V gene TRBV24-1, with D possibly TRBD1 on 5 matching bases. Trimming shortened V by 5 bases and J by 5 bases, and 11 bases separated the two germline ends. Germline V CDR1 and CDR2: KGHDR, SFDVKD. The CDR3 loop spans 13 amino acids. The CDR3: CATSGRGGTEAFF. DNA for the CDR3: TGTGCCACCAGTGGGAGGGGAGGTACTGAAGCTTTCTTT.

The V gene is TRBV30, the J gene TRBJ1-1; D gene unclear. The V and J ends lost 5 bases and 1 base respectively, with 11 bases between them. This CDR3 has 13 residues. Germline values: CDR1 GTSNPN, CDR2 SVGIG (reference sequence). The CDR3 region has the DNA TGTGCCTGGCAGGTGGCACGGAACACTGAAGCTTTCTTT. This translates into CAWQVARNTEAFF.